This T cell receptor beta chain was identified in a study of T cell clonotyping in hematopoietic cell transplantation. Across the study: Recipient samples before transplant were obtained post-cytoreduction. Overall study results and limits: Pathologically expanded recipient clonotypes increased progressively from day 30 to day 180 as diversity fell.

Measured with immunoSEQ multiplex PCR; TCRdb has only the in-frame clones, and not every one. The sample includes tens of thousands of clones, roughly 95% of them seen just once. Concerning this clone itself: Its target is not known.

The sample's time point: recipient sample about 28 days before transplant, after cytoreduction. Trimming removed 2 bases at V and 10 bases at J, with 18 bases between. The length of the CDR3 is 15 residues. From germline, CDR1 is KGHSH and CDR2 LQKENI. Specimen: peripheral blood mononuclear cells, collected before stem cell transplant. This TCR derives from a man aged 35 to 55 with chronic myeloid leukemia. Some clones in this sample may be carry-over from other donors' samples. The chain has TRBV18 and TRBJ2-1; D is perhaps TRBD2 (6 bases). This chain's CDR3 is CASSPYTTRDREQFF. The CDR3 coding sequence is TGTGCCAGCTCACCATACACCACGCGGGACCGAGAGCAGTTCTTC.